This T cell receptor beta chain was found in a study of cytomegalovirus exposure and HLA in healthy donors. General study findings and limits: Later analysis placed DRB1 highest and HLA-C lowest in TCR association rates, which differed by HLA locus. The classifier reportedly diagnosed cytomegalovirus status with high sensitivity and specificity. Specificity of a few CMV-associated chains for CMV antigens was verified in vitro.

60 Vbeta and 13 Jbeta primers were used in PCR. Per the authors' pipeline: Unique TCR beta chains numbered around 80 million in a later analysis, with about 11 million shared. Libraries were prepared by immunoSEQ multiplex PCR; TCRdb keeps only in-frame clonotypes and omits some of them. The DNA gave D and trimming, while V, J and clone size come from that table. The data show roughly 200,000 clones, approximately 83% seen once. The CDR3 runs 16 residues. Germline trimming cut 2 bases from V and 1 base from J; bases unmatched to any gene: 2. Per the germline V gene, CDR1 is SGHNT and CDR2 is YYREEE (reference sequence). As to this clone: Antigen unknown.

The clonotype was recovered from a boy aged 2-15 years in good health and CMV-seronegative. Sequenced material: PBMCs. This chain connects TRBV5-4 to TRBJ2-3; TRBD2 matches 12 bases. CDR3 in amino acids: CASSFWTSGGTDTQYF. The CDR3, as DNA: TGTGCCAGCAGCTTTTGGACTAGCGGGGGCACAGATACGCAGTATTTT. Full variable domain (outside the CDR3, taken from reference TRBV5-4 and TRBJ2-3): ETGVTQSPTHLIKTRGQQVTLRCSSQSGHNTVSWYQQALGQGPQFIFQYYREEENGRGNFPPRFSGLQFPNYSSELNVNALELDDSALYLCASSFWTSGGTDTQYFGPGTRLTVL.